These T cell receptor beta chains were read from a single sample in a study of OX40 agonist ivuxolimab in advanced cancers. Using immunoSEQ multiplex PCR, the repertoire was profiled, and TCRdb retains in-frame clones only, with some absent. The sample includes over 15,000 clones, around 67% of them seen just once. Specimen: CD4+ or CD8+ T cells sorted from blood, collected in a trial of the OX40 agonist ivuxolimab. The receptor set was obtained from an adult with an advanced solid tumor such as melanoma, head and neck, liver or kidney cancer. Each CDR3 is given with its conserved first and last residue. Fields, in order: V gene, clone size, D gene, J gene, CDR3 DNA, CDR3 protein. D genes are given only for firm matches. Expanded clones get a size class; other rows say once, few or many, or leave the size out.

TRBV28	-	TRBD1	TRBJ2-1	TGTGCCAGCAACCTAAAGGGGGCTTCCCTCAATGAGCAGTTCTTC	CASNLKGASLNEQFF
TRBV6-1	-	-	TRBJ2-7	TGTGCCAGCAGAGCCGGGACGGTCTACGAGCAGTACTTC	CASRAGTVYEQYF
TRBV27	medium-sized	TRBD1	TRBJ1-4	TGTGCCAGCAGTTCGTCCTCCTACAGGGGGCAGGATGAAAAACTGTTTTTT	CASSSSSYRGQDEKLFF
TRBV30	-	-	TRBJ2-1	TGTGCCTGGAGTGTATTCGGGGCTAATGAGCAGTTCTTC	CAWSVFGANEQFF
TRBV4-3	medium-sized	-	TRBJ1-1	TGCGCCAGCAGCCAAGAGCAAGGTGTCGGGGGCGTCACTGAAGCTTTCTTT	CASSQEQGVGGVTEAFF
TRBV19	-	TRBD2	TRBJ2-1	TGTGCCAGTAGTGTCACTAGCGGGAGGCCGTTCAATCGTAGTGAGCAGTTCTTC	CASSVTSGRPFNRSEQFF
TRBV5-4	once	TRBD2	TRBJ2-3	TGTGCCAGCAGCTTTTCGGGGGGGGCAGATACGCAGTATTTT	CASSFSGGADTQYF
TRBV19	once	TRBD1	TRBJ2-1	TGTGCCAGTAGTCCCCGGACAGGTTCGAATGAGCAGTTCTTC	CASSPRTGSNEQFF
TRBV10-2	few	-	TRBJ1-2	TGCGCCAGCAGTGAGTCGGCAGGGGATGACGGCTACACCTTC	CASSESAGDDGYTF
TRBV19	-	TRBD1	TRBJ1-5	TGTGCCAGTAGTATGCTCCCGACAGGGACGGGTCAGCCCCAGCATTTT	CASSMLPTGTGQPQHF
TRBV16	medium-sized	-	TRBJ1-1	TGTGCCAGCAGCCAAACGGGACAACTCCTTGAAGCTTTCTTT	CASSQTGQLLEAFF
TRBV27	-	TRBD1	TRBJ2-3	TGTGCCAGCAGTCTGACAGGGATGTACGCAGATACGCAGTATTTT	CASSLTGMYADTQYF
TRBV7-9	-	-	TRBJ2-5	TGTGCCAGCAGCTTAGGGGGTGAGGGGACCCAGTACTTC	CASSLGGEGTQYF
TRBV18	-	TRBD2	TRBJ2-3	TGTGCCAGCTCACGAAACCGGGACTACCAAGATACGCAGTATTTT	CASSRNRDYQDTQYF
TRBV4-1	-	-	TRBJ2-7	TGCGCCAGCAGCCAAGATCGAGGCAGCTCGGACGAGCAGTACTTC	CASSQDRGSSDEQYF
TRBV4-2	-	-	TRBJ2-7	TGTGCCAGCAGCCAAGAGTACGGGACCTACGAGCAGTACTTC	CASSQEYGTYEQYF
TRBV7-2	-	TRBD2	TRBJ2-3	TGTGCCAGCAGCTTAAGGACTAGCGGTAGCACAGATACGCAGTATTTT	CASSLRTSGSTDTQYF
TRBV11-2	many	TRBD2	TRBJ2-1	TGTGCCAGCAGTTCGCCACTAGCGGGGCTCCCATCTATGGACAATGAGCAGTTCTTC	CASSSPLAGLPSMDNEQFF
TRBV27	medium-sized	-	TRBJ1-1	TGTGCCAGCAGTTTCAAGAGGGTCACTGAAGCTTTCTTT	CASSFKRVTEAFF
TRBV7-2	-	-	TRBJ1-1	TGTGCCAGCAGCTTAGACATACGGGGAGCTTTCTTT	CASSLDIRGAFF
TRBV6-5	once	TRBD1	TRBJ2-3	TGTGCCAGCAGTTACTCGCAGGGGGCGGGTGCAGATACGCAGTATTTT	CASSYSQGAGADTQYF
TRBV4-1	-	-	TRBJ2-2	TGCGCCAGCAGCCCCGGACGGAGGCTCACCGGGGAGCTGTTTTTT	CASSPGRRLTGELFF
TRBV10-1	-	TRBD2	TRBJ2-3	TGCGCCAGCAGTGAGGCGGGAGGCACAGATACGCAGTATTTT	CASSEAGGTDTQYF
TRBV5-6	few	TRBD1	TRBJ1-1	TGTGCCAGCAGCCGATGGGACAGGTACACTGAAGCTTTCTTT	CASSRWDRYTEAFF
TRBV7-9	-	-	TRBJ2-1	TGTGCCAGCAGCTCGTCTAAAACCTCCTACAATGAGCAGTTCTTC	CASSSSKTSYNEQFF
TRBV27	-	-	TRBJ1-1	TGTGCCAGCAGTTTAGTGTTGAACACTGAAGCTTTCTTT	CASSLVLNTEAFF
TRBV7-8	-	-	TRBJ2-3	TGTGCCAGCAGCTCGACAGGATCAGGGGATACGCAGTATTTT	CASSSTGSGDTQYF
TRBV4-3	-	TRBD1	TRBJ2-2	TGCGCCAGCAGCTCGACAGGGGTCACCGGGGAGCTGTTTTTT	CASSSTGVTGELFF
TRBV27	-	-	TRBJ1-1	TGTGCCAGCAGTCCAGGACAGATGAACACTGAAGCTTTCTTT	CASSPGQMNTEAFF
TRBV19	-	TRBD2	TRBJ2-1	TGTGCCAGTAGTTTAGCGGGAAATGAGCAGTTCTTC	CASSLAGNEQFF
TRBV1	-	-	TRBJ2-1	TGCACCAGCAGGCACATCGGGACTCAGCGGGCCATGGGGCAGTTCTTC	CTSRHIGTQRAMGQFF
TRBV15	-	-	TRBJ1-2	TGTGCCACCAGCAGCAGACAGGTATCTAACTATGGCTACACCTTC	CATSSRQVSNYGYTF
TRBV11-2	-	-	TRBJ2-1	TGTGCCAGCAGCTTAGCCCGGGGGCCATACAATGAGCAGTTCTTC	CASSLARGPYNEQFF
TRBV27	-	-	TRBJ2-1	TGTGCCAGCAGTACATGGGGACCGCGCCCCCATGAGCAGTTCTTC	CASSTWGPRPHEQFF
TRBV29-1	-	TRBD2	TRBJ2-5	TGCAGCGTTGAAGAACCGACGGGGGGGGAGACCCAGTACTTC	CSVEEPTGGETQYF
TRBV6-1	-	-	TRBJ2-1	TGTGCCAGCAGTGAAGCGGGATGGGACCAGATGGGCTACAATGAGCAGTTCTTC	CASSEAGWDQMGYNEQFF
TRBV19	-	-	TRBJ1-2	TGTGCCAGTAGCTCCGACTCAGGGCTAGCTTATGGCTACACCTTC	CASSSDSGLAYGYTF
TRBV19	-	TRBD2	TRBJ2-1	TGTGCCAGTAGTATAGAGTTATTCTCTAGCGGGGGTTCCAATGAGCAGTTCTTC	CASSIELFSSGGSNEQFF
TRBV7-9	-	TRBD2	TRBJ2-3	TGCGCCAGCAGCCAAGAAGGACTAGCCCTCAGCACAGATACGCAGTATTTT	CASSQEGLALSTDTQYF
TRBV2	-	TRBD2	TRBJ2-3	TGTGCCAGCAGCGAAGGGCCGGGACTAGCAGTGACAGATACGCAGTATTTT	CASSEGPGLAVTDTQYF
TRBV5-8	-	-	TRBJ1-5	TGTGCCAGCAGCATTGGAACCTCCAATCAGCCCCAGCATTTT	CASSIGTSNQPQHF
TRBV9	-	-	TRBJ2-7	TGTGCCAGCAGCGTAGAAGGGCAGGGCGACGAGCAGTACTTC	CASSVEGQGDEQYF
TRBV19	once	-	TRBJ1-1	TGTGCCAGTACCCCCCGGGGATACACTGAAGCTTTCTTT	CASTPRGYTEAFF
TRBV2	-	-	TRBJ2-7	TGTGCCGGTCAAACGGGGAGAATCGCCTACGAGCAGTACTTC	CAGQTGRIAYEQYF
TRBV6-5	once	-	TRBJ1-5	TGTGCCAGCACTAGGGGGTATAGCAATCAGCCCCAGCATTTT	CASTRGYSNQPQHF
TRBV9	few	-	TRBJ2-1	TGTGCCAGCAGTCCTGACGGAGCCTCGTTAAACAATGAGCAGTTCTTC	CASSPDGASLNNEQFF
TRBV28	-	TRBD1	TRBJ2-1	TGTGCCAGCAGTTTGACAGGGGACTCCTACAATGAGCAGTTCTTC	CASSLTGDSYNEQFF
TRBV28	-	TRBD1	TRBJ2-7	TGTGCCAGCAGTCTAGACAGGGGAGTTTACGAGCAGTACTTC	CASSLDRGVYEQYF
TRBV11-2	-	TRBD1	TRBJ1-1	TGTGCCAGCAGCTTCCTACAGGGGGCGGGCACTGAAGCTTTCTTT	CASSFLQGAGTEAFF
TRBV9	-	-	TRBJ2-3	TGTGCCAGCAGCCTCGCCGGAGGGAGGAGCACAGATACGCAGTATTTT	CASSLAGGRSTDTQYF
TRBV28	-	-	TRBJ1-1	TGTGCCAGCAGTTTGAGCCACACTGAAGCTTTCTTT	CASSLSHTEAFF
TRBV4-3	-	-	TRBJ1-2	TGCGCCAGCAGCCAGGGTCCCGGGGGCGGCTATGGCTACACCTTC	CASSQGPGGGYGYTF
TRBV30	-	-	TRBJ1-5	TGTGCCTGGAGTGTACTAGGGAACCGCAATCAGCCCCAGCATTTT	CAWSVLGNRNQPQHF
TRBV11-2	-	-	TRBJ1-3	TGTGCCAGCAGCTCGGGACTCATCTCTGGAAACACCATATATTTT	CASSSGLISGNTIYF
TRBV6-5	few	-	TRBJ2-7	TGTGCCAGCAGTGTACAAGGGACATTCTACGAGCAGTACTTC	CASSVQGTFYEQYF